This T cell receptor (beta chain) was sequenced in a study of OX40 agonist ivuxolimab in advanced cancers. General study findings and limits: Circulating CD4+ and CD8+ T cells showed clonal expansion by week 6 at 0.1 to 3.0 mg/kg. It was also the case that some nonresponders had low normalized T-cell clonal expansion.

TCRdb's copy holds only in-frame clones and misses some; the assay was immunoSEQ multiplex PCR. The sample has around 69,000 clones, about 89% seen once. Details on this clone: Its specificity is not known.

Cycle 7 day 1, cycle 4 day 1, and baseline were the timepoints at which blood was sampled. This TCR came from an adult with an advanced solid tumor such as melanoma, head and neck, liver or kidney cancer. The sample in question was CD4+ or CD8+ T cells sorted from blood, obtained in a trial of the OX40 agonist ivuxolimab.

This CDR3 is CASRQVNQPQHF. The CDR3 DNA is TGTGCCAGTAGACAGGTAAATCAGCCCCAGCATTTT. V and J are TRBV28 and TRBJ1-5; a weak D match, TRBD1 (6 bases). Trimming removed 9 bases at V and 4 bases at J, with 10 bases between. Germline CDR1 is MDHEN and CDR2 is SYDVKM. This CDR3 is 12 amino acids long. Together with reference TRBV28 and TRBJ1-5, the CDR3 gives the full variable domain: DVKVTQSSRYLVKRTGEKVFLECVQDMDHENMFWYRQDPGLGLRLIYFSYDVKMKEKGDIPEGYSVSREKKERFSLILESASTNQTSMYLCASRQVNQPQHFGDGTRLSIL.